The present T cell receptor beta chain was sequenced within a study of cytomegalovirus exposure and HLA in healthy donors. With 60 Vbeta and 13 Jbeta primers, the PCR was carried out. Sequenced by immunoSEQ multiplex PCR; TCRdb stores in-frame clones only, minus some. The sample has around 210,000 clones. This CDR3 region has 16 residues. Per germline, CDR1 SGHRS and CDR2 YFSETQ. After removal of 4 bases from V and 1 base from J, the junction contained 7 bases not matched to a gene. Unrecorded immune exposure was likely among donors, who were nominally healthy when sampled. General study results and limits: The study designated 150 or so TCR beta chains cytomegalovirus-associated. The number of N-insertions in an Asian-associated ancestry cluster was reportedly below the roughly 670-donor mean in a later analysis.

A remark on this clone: The antigen remains unidentified.

This sequence originates from a woman aged 25 to 39 in good health and CMV-seropositive. Specimen: PBMCs. The chain has TRBV5-1 and TRBJ2-3, with 9 bases fitting TRBD2. CDR3 amino acids: CASSLDSGSGTDTQYF. For the CDR3, the DNA is TGCGCCAGCAGCCTCGATAGCGGGAGTGGCACAGATACGCAGTATTTT.